Listed here are 10 T cell receptor beta chains from one sample, sequenced in a study of T-cell reconstitution after alpha-beta-depleted transplantation in children. This sample's TCRbeta library carried unique molecular identifier barcodes. MiXCR, run by TCRdb on the PCR reads, gives a single entry per CDR3 protein. The sample shows fewer than 550,000 distinct CDR3 sequences, over 9.5% of them seen only once. The material was PBMCs, mostly from graft donor cells, obtained 180 days after TCRalphabeta/CD19-depleted stem cell transplant. The receptors here all came from a female patient between 2 and 15 years old who had a stem cell transplant for aplastic anemia, so the T cells may come from the graft donor.

The sample holds many counts of this clonotype. The genes are TRBV7-2 and TRBJ1-2, with no clear D. The V gene's germline CDR1 is SGHTA and CDR2 FQGNSA. This CDR3 comprises 14 residues. The germline V and J ends were trimmed by 2 bases and 1 base, with 8 bases remaining between them. The CDR3 spells CASSLRLDNYGYTF. In DNA form, the CDR3 reads TGTGCCAGCAGCTTAAGGCTAGATAACTATGGCTACACCTTC. Drawing the rest from reference TRBV7-2 and TRBJ1-2, the complete variable domain is GAGVSQSPSNKVTEKGKDVELRCDPISGHTALYWYRQSLGQGLEFLIYFQGNSAPDKSGLPSDRFSAERTGGSVSTLTIQRTQQEDSAVYLCASSLRLDNYGYTFGSGTRLTVV.

This rearrangement joins TRBV7-2 to TRBJ2-7, with a possible D match to TRBD2 (5 bases). Between the trimmed V and J ends, which lost 1 base and 4 bases, there was a span of 11 bases. This CDR3 contains 14 residues. Germline V CDR1 and CDR2: SGHTA, FQGNSA. CDR3 region: CASSLGQEAYEQYF. The CDR3 nucleotides read TGTGCCAGCAGCTTAGGCCAGGAGGCTTACGAGCAGTACTTC.

This clonotype was seen a few times. The CDR3 coding sequence is TGTGCCACCCGGGACTCCTACGAGCAGTACGTC. Translation: CATRDSYEQYV. The chain is built from TRBV10-3 and TRBJ2-7, with a weak D call TRBD2 (5 bases). Trimming cost V 10 bases and J 0 bases, with 7 bases left between them. The CDR3 contains 11 residues. Germline V lookup: CDR1 ENHRY, CDR2 SYGVKD.

This clonotype was counted a few times. The chain employs TRBV6-5 and TRBJ1-4, with TRBD1 matching 7 bases. J lost 4 bases, V lost 2 bases, and 1 base had no gene match. Germline V gives CDR1 MNHEY, CDR2 SVGAGI. CDR3 length equals 14 residues. CDR3 in DNA: TGTGCCAGCAGTTACGGACAGGTTAATGAAAAACTGTTTTTT. The encoded protein is CASSYGQVNEKLFF.

This clonotype was counted between two and nine times. The rearrangement links TRBV6-1 to TRBJ2-3; the match to TRBD2 covers 7 bases. V trimming: 4 bases; J trimming: 3 bases; junction bases outside the gene matches: 10. The CDR3 has 16 residues. CDR1 is MNHNS, CDR2 SASEGT, per germline. The CDR3 reads CASSARGTPLTDTQYF. In DNA form, the CDR3 reads TGTGCCAGCAGTGCGCGGGGGACGCCTTTAACAGATACGCAGTATTTT.

This clonotype has just a few counts. CDR3 residues: CASGDRGYNEQFF. The DNA for the CDR3 is TGTGCCAGCGGGGACAGGGGATACAATGAGCAGTTCTTC. The chain joins TRBV7-6 to TRBJ2-1; 10 nucleotides line up with TRBD1. CDR1 and CDR2 from the germline V gene are SGHVS and FNYEAQ. J lost 4 bases, V lost 8 bases, and 2 bases had no gene match. The CDR3 has 13 residues.

The table lists this clonotype with a few counts. The chain has TRBV10-3 and TRBJ2-1, with D perhaps TRBD2 (5 bases). The CDR3 is 16 residues long. Germline lookup yields CDR1 ENHRY and CDR2 SYGVKD. Trimming removed 0 bases at V and 3 bases at J, with 12 bases between. The CDR3, as DNA: TGTGCCATCAGTGAGTCGAGGGATAAGGGCTACAATGAGCAGTTCTTC. It encodes CAISESRDKGYNEQFF.

This chain joins TRBV18 and TRBJ2-5; D gene uncertain. Germline-derived CDR1 and CDR2 are KGHSH and LQKENI. V shed 2 bases and J shed 1 base, with 8 bases lying between them. The CDR3 totals 14 residues. CDR3 in DNA: TGTGCCAGCTCACCATTAGTGGGCCAAGAGACCCAGTACTTC. Translated, it gives CASSPLVGQETQYF.

The rearrangement uses TRBV6-2 or TRBV6-3 and TRBJ2-3; TRBD2 aligns across 7 bases. This CDR3 contains 13 residues. Germline CDR1 and CDR2: MNHEY and SVGEGT. After removal of 1 base from V and 6 bases from J, the junction contained 1 base not matched to a gene. This chain's CDR3 is CASSYWRGDTQYF. CDR3 DNA: TGTGCCAGCAGTTACTGGCGGGGGGATACGCAGTATTTT.

This clonotype was seen a handful of times. V gene TRBV20-1 combines with J gene TRBJ2-4; no reliable D call. This CDR3 region has 10 residues. The V gene's germline CDR1 is DFQATT and CDR2 SNEGSKA (reference sequence). V was cut by 3 bases and J by 6 bases, with 3 bases left in between. CDR3 loop: CSASRNIQYF. The CDR3 DNA reads TGCAGTGCTAGTAGAAACATTCAGTACTTC.